Below, 16 T cell receptor beta chains from the same sample are listed, as sequenced in a study of shared clonotypes between healthy human individuals. Measured with immunoSEQ multiplex PCR; TCRdb has only the in-frame clones, and not every one. The sample carries millions of clones, around 96% recorded once. As defined, naive CD8 cells were CD45RO-negative and positively selected for CCR7, with terminally differentiated effector memory CD45RA+ cells excluded. Sequencing was carried out using naive CD8+ T cells sorted from blood. All receptors derive from a man between 18 and 35 years old in good health.

The chain has TRBV6-5 and TRBJ1-1, with a weak D call TRBD1 (5 bases). Germline CDR1 and CDR2: MNHEY and SVGAGI. V was shortened by 6 bases and J by 3 bases, with 11 bases between the two germline ends. This CDR3 spans 13 amino acids. The CDR3 coding sequence is TGTGCCAGCAGGGGACGGACTTACACTGAAGCTTTCTTT. Translated: CASRGRTYTEAFF.

The rearrangement joins TRBV5-8 to TRBJ2-7; no clear D. V lost 1 base to trimming and J lost 5 bases, with 7 bases between them. CDR1 SGHTS and CDR2 YDEGEE come from the germline V gene. This CDR3 comprises 12 residues. CDR3 region: CASSLNPDEQYF. In DNA, the CDR3 is TGTGCCAGCAGCTTGAACCCCGACGAGCAGTACTTC.

This clone was detected only once. The chain employs TRBV27 and TRBJ2-3; 10 bases are shared with TRBD2. Germline CDR1 is MNHEY and CDR2 is SMNVEV (reference sequence). Trimming cost V 7 bases and J 0 bases; bases outside gene matches: 10. The CDR3 totals 17 residues. CDR3 in DNA: TGTGCCAGCACCCCGTCCCCACTAGCGGGAAGCACAGATACGCAGTATTTT. It yields the protein CASTPSPLAGSTDTQYF.

The chain is built from TRBV30 and TRBJ2-2, with no clear D. The CDR3 length is 15 residues. V was shortened by 1 base and J by 3 bases, with 12 bases between the two germline ends. Germline CDR1 reads GTSNPN; CDR2 reads SVGIG (reference sequence). The CDR3 is CAWSDTDTHTGELFF. The CDR3 region has the DNA TGTGCCTGGAGTGATACAGACACCCACACCGGGGAGCTGTTTTTT. The complete variable domain, with remaining parts taken from reference TRBV30 and TRBJ2-2, reads SQTIHQWPATLVQPVGSPLSLECTVEGTSNPNLYWYRQAAGRGLQLLFYSVGIGQISSEVPQNLSASRPQDRQFILSSKKLLLSDSGFYLCAWSDTDTHTGELFFGEGSRLTVL.

This chain connects TRBV7-4 to TRBJ1-5; D unclear. V lost 11 bases, J lost 4 bases, and 12 bases lay in between. There are 12 residues in the CDR3. Germline-derived CDR1 and CDR2 are SGHVT and SQSDAQ. CDR3 sequence (DNA): TGTGCCCCAGGCTCAGGAAATCAGCCCCAGCATTTT. Translated, it gives CAPGSGNQPQHF.

Note on this clone: At one end the junction does not follow the germline gene, possibly because of a read error. In the same sample, other DNA sequences code for this CDR3. The V call is TRBV7-9, the J call TRBJ1-2, with TRBD1 identical over 7 bases. The CDR3 extends over 13 amino acids. Germline V gene data show CDR1 as SEHNR and CDR2 as FQNEAQ (reference sequence). The CDR3 spells CASSLQGNYGYTF. The CDR3 coding sequence is TGCGCCAGCAGCTTACAGGGGAACTATGGCTACACCTTC.

With respect to this clone: This specimen includes other DNA sequences encoding the same CDR3. V is TRBV4-1 and J is TRBJ1-3; the D is unclear. The CDR3 contains 15 residues. Germline CDR1 and CDR2: MGHRA and YSYEKL. Trimming removed 0 bases at V and 4 bases at J, with 10 bases between. CDR3 region: CASSQDPAPGNTIYF. The CDR3 bases are TGCGCCAGCAGCCAAGATCCAGCACCCGGAAACACCATATATTTT.

CDR3 loop: CASSQEELSGNEQYF. The CDR3 bases are TGCGCCAGCAGCCAAGAAGAACTATCGGGGAACGAGCAGTACTTC. The chain has TRBV4-1 and TRBJ2-7; maybe TRBD2 (5 bases). Trimming shortened V by 0 bases and J by 5 bases, and 14 bases separated the two germline ends. This CDR3 region has 15 residues. Germline CDR1 is MGHRA and CDR2 is YSYEKL.

This chain connects TRBV30 to TRBJ1-1; D gene uncertain. Germline V gives CDR1 GTSNPN, CDR2 SVGIG (reference sequence). The CDR3 is 12 residues long. The V and J ends lost 4 bases and 5 bases respectively, with 11 bases between them. The CDR3 protein is CAWNGEGTEAFF. The CDR3 region has the DNA TGTGCCTGGAACGGAGAAGGGACTGAAGCTTTCTTT.

The chain uses TRBV7-9 and TRBJ1-5, with 7 bases lining up with TRBD1. V dropped 5 bases and J dropped 0; count of bases not matched to a gene: 7. Germline values: CDR1 SEHNR, CDR2 FQNEAQ (reference sequence). This CDR3 comprises 16 residues. This CDR3 reads CASSDGTVHSNQPQHF. Written as DNA, the CDR3 is TGTGCCAGCAGCGACGGGACAGTTCATAGCAATCAGCCCCAGCATTTT.

V usage is TRBV5-1 and J usage is TRBJ2-1, with 9 bases aligning to TRBD2. V shed 1 base and J 6 bases; nucleotides not matched to a gene: 11. The CDR3 totals 17 residues. Germline CDR1 reads SGHRS; CDR2 reads YFSETQ. In DNA form, the CDR3 reads TGCGCCAGCAGCTTGAGGGTAGCGGGAGACGAAGTCAATGAGCAGTTCTTC. Its protein product is CASSLRVAGDEVNEQFF.

Note on this clone: A much larger clone lies a single base off, so this may be a read error. In the same sample, other DNA sequences code for this CDR3. This chain links TRBV13 with TRBJ1-1; D uncertain. Trimming stripped 1 base from V and 1 base from J, with 4 bases between. The CDR3 has 13 residues. Germline assignment: CDR1 PRHDT and CDR2 FYEKMQ (reference sequence). The CDR3 loop reads CASSLAGNTEAFF. CDR3 in DNA: TGTGCCAGCAGCTTAGCAGGGAACACTGAAGCTTTCTTT.

CDR3 sequence (DNA): TGTGCCAGCAGTTACTCACGGGGCAGGGAGCAGTTCTTC. Translation gives CASSYSRGREQFF. V and J are TRBV6-5 and TRBJ2-1; D is perhaps TRBD1 or TRBD2 (5 bases each). The germline gives CDR1 MNHEY, CDR2 SVGAGI. This CDR3 has 13 residues. V dropped 0 bases and J dropped 10 bases, with 10 bases sitting between them.

V is TRBV7-9 and J is TRBJ1-3; D gene ambiguous. The germline V and J ends were trimmed by 5 bases and 0 bases, with 5 bases remaining between them. The CDR3 spans 13 residues. Germline V gives CDR1 SEHNR, CDR2 FQNEAQ (reference sequence). This CDR3 is CASSPDSGNTIYF. The DNA of the CDR3 is TGTGCCAGCAGCCCTGACTCTGGAAACACCATATATTTT.

V usage is TRBV28 and J usage is TRBJ2-7; D ambiguous. The CDR3 spans 12 residues. V dropped 6 bases and J dropped 2 bases, with 8 bases sitting between them. CDR1 is MDHEN and CDR2 is SYDVKM in the germline V gene. CDR3 in amino acids: CASRLGTYEQYF. Written as DNA, the CDR3 is TGTGCCAGCAGGCTGGGTACCTACGAGCAGTACTTC. The whole variable domain, filled in from reference TRBV28 and TRBJ2-7, reads DVKVTQSSRYLVKRTGEKVFLECVQDMDHENMFWYRQDPGLGLRLIYFSYDVKMKEKGDIPEGYSVSREKKERFSLILESASTNQTSMYLCASRLGTYEQYFGPGTRLTVT.

The V and J genes are TRBV23-1 and TRBJ1-1; 7 positions match TRBD1. TRBV23-1 is reported as an ORF; its role is uncertain. Trimming at V came to 6 bases and at J to 1 base, leaving 8 bases not matched to a gene. CDR3 length equals 15 residues. The CDR3 nucleotides are TGCGCCAGCAGCCCGCAGGGGGTAGGGAACACTGAAGCTTTCTTT. This encodes CASSPQGVGNTEAFF.